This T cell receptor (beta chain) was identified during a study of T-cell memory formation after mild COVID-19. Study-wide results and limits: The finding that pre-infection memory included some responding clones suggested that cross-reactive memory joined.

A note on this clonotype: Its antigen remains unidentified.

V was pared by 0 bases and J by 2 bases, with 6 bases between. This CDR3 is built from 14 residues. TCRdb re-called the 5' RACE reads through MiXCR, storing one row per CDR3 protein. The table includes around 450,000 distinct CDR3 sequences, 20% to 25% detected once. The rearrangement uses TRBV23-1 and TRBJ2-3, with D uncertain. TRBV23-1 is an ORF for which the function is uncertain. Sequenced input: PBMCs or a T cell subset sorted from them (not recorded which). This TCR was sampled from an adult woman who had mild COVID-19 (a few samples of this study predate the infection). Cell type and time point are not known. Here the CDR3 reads CASSQSTSTDTQYF. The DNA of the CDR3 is TGCGCCAGCAGTCAATCCACCTCCACAGATACGCAGTATTTT.